In its sample, the clone carrying this T cell receptor beta chain was seen a few times. The data originate from a study of blood T cell repertoires in COVID-19. Libraries were prepared by immunoSEQ multiplex PCR; TCRdb keeps only in-frame clonotypes and omits some of them. Of some 53,000 clones in the sample, under 90% are singletons; the top ten hold roughly 15%. The source material was peripheral blood. This clonotype originated in a man between 70 and 80 years old with acute or convalescent COVID-19.

CDR3 residues: CASSRGQGTYNEQFF. The CDR3 region has the DNA TGCGCCAGCAGTAGGGGACAGGGAACCTACAATGAGCAGTTCTTC. The chain joins TRBV10-2 to TRBJ2-1; 9 bases match TRBD1. This CDR3 spans 15 amino acids. Germline CDR1 reads WSHSY; CDR2 reads SAAADI. With 5 bases clipped from V and 2 bases from J, the junction kept 4 bases outside the gene matches.